Presented here are 10 T cell receptor beta chains from one specimen sequenced in a study of early T cells in non-severe SARS-CoV-2 infection. TCRdb redid the calling of the 5' RACE reads with MiXCR, one entry per CDR3 protein. This sample has 95,000 to 110,000 distinct CDR3 sequences, with around 10% found just once. Sequencing used whole blood. All receptors come from an adult who was a healthcare worker with PCR-confirmed SARS-CoV-2 infection or an uninfected control (not recorded which).

The CDR3 DNA reads TGTGCCAGTAGCAGCACAGGGGACCGAAATCAGCCCCAGCATTTT. This gives the protein CASSSTGDRNQPQHF. V usage is TRBV19 and J usage is TRBJ1-5, with 7 bases that match TRBD1. The J segment lost 4 bases and the V segment lost 6 bases, leaving 9 bases of the junction unmatched. Germline loops: CDR1 LNHDA, CDR2 SQIVND (reference sequence). The CDR3 consists of 15 residues.

J is TRBJ1-2 and V is TRBV29-1, with D perhaps TRBD1 (5 bases). The CDR3 is 11 residues long. Germline lookup yields CDR1 SQVTM and CDR2 ANQGSEA. V was shortened by 4 bases and J by 3 bases, with 6 bases between the two germline ends. The CDR3 DNA follows: TGCAGCGTTGTGGGGGACTATGGCTACACCTTC. This sequence encodes CSVVGDYGYTF.

This clonotype appeared a few times. This chain connects TRBV20-1 to TRBJ1-1, with TRBD1 identical over 9 bases. Germline V gene data show CDR1 as DFQATT and CDR2 as SNEGSKA (reference sequence). The CDR3 has 13 residues. Unmatched junction bases numbered 6, after V lost 0 bases and J lost 10 bases. For the CDR3, the DNA is TGCAGTGCTAGAGAGGGGACAGGGTCGGCAGCTTTCTTT. It encodes CSAREGTGSAAFF.

This clonotype came up many times. The chain is built from TRBV4-3 and TRBJ2-2; no firm D call. V dropped 0 bases and J dropped 0 bases, with 11 bases sitting between them. Germline CDR1 and CDR2: LGHNA and YSLEER. There are 17 residues in the CDR3. CDR3 in DNA: TGCGCCAGCAGCCAAGAGGGTCGCCCTGCGAACACCGGGGAGCTGTTTTTT. It specifies CASSQEGRPANTGELFF.

This clonotype was seen ten or more times. The chain combines TRBV28 with TRBJ2-2; D gene unclear. Germline V lookup: CDR1 MDHEN, CDR2 SYDVKM. The germline V and J ends were trimmed by 2 bases and 8 bases, with 3 bases remaining between them. The CDR3 extends over 11 amino acids. The CDR3 DNA reads TGTGCCAGCAGTTTAAGGGGGGAGCTGTTTTTT. Encoded protein: CASSLRGELFF.

The CDR3 spells CASSWGLAGSYEQYF. In DNA form, the CDR3 reads TGTGCCAGCAGCTGGGGACTAGCGGGCAGCTACGAGCAGTACTTC. This chain links TRBV12-3 or TRBV12-4 with TRBJ2-7; 12 bases are a match to TRBD2. There are 15 residues in the CDR3. V trimming: 6 bases; J trimming: 3 bases; junction bases outside the gene matches: 6.

There are many counts of this clonotype. This rearrangement joins TRBV12-3 or TRBV12-4 to TRBJ2-1; TRBD1 or TRBD2 may be the D gene (6 bases each). The CDR3 runs 14 residues. V lost 6 bases and J lost 2, with 11 bases in between. CDR3 protein: CASSPGATYNEQFF. In nucleotides, the CDR3 is TGTGCCAGCAGCCCGGGGGCTACCTACAATGAGCAGTTCTTC.

The V and J genes are TRBV12-3 or TRBV12-4 and TRBJ2-2; D is possibly TRBD2 (6 bases). The ends were cut back, 6 bases at V and 6 bases at J, with 11 bases in the middle. The CDR3 has 13 amino acids. The CDR3 loop reads CASSPGDSGELFF. The CDR3 DNA reads as TGTGCCAGCAGCCCCGGGGACTCCGGGGAGCTGTTTTTT.

V gene TRBV7-2 combines with J gene TRBJ2-2, with D maybe TRBD2 (6 bases). The germline CDR1 and CDR2 sequences are SGHTA and FQGNSA. The CDR3 consists of 14 residues. The V end was cut by 4 bases, the J end by 9 bases, with 15 bases between. CDR3 DNA sequence: TGTGCCAGCAGCTCCAGGAGTAGCGGTAGGGAGCTGTTTTTT. Its translation is CASSSRSSGRELFF.

The chain has TRBV6-6 and TRBJ2-1; 14 bases match TRBD2. CDR3 length: 19 amino acids. The J segment lost 8 bases and the V segment lost 0 bases, leaving 12 bases of the junction unmatched. Germline CDR1 MNHNY, CDR2 SVGAGI (reference sequence). Here the CDR3 DNA reads TGTGCCAGCAGTTACTCGATTATCCCGGGACTAGCGGGAGTTCATGAGCAGTTCTTC. Its translation: CASSYSIIPGLAGVHEQFF.